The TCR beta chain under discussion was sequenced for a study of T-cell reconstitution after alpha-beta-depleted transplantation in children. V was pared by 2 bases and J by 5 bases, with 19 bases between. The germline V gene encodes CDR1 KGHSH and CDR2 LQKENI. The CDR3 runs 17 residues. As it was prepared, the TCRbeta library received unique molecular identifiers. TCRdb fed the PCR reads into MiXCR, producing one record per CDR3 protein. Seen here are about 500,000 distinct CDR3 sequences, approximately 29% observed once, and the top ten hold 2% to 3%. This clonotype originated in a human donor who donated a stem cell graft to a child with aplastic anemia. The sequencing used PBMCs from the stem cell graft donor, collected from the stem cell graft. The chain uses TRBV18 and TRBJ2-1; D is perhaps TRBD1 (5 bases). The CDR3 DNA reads TGTGCCAGCTCACCAATCTTTCGACAGACTTTCAACAATGAGCAGTTCTTC. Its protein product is CASSPIFRQTFNNEQFF.